This TCR beta chain was captured by sequencing in a study of blood T cell repertoires in COVID-19. Turning to the study itself: PBMCs, B-cell-depleted T cells, or T cells were the source of the cDNA or gDNA that made up the material.

Participant-reported clinical history was the basis for cohort assignment. Germline assignment: CDR1 MNHEY and CDR2 SVGAGI. Trimming took 4 bases from V and 5 from J; bases not matched to a gene: 7. This CDR3 is 14 amino acids long. In the original analysis: Estimation of nucleated cell counts relied on the amplification of reference gene primers. TCRdb keeps only in-frame clones here, not all; method: immunoSEQ multiplex PCR. The DNA was the basis for D and trimming; V, J and clone size are from that table. The repertoire includes about 210,000 clones, about 86% of them detected once, and about 4.7% sits in the top ten.

Sequenced material: PBMCs or T cells enriched from blood (not recorded which). V gene TRBV6-5 combines with J gene TRBJ1-1, with TRBD1 matching over 7 bases. The sequence came from a woman aged 25-40 years who had been exposed to COVID-19. The CDR3 here is CASSSNRGRTEAFF. CDR3 bases: TGTGCCAGCAGTTCCAACAGGGGTAGGACTGAAGCTTTCTTT.